The 23 T cell receptor beta chains in this list originate from one sample, sequenced in a study of blood T cells in healthy people across ages. A sample-barcoded 5' primer and a J-beta primer mix were used in a second PCR of roughly 6 to 12 cycles. TCRdb re-called the 5' RACE reads through MiXCR, storing one row per CDR3 protein. Counted here are approximately 1.5 million distinct CDR3 sequences, roughly 32% occurring once; the ten biggest clones make up about 11%. Input material: blood. Source of these receptors: a woman aged 25 to 39 in good health.

This clonotype has more than one count but fewer than ten. V usage is TRBV28 and J usage is TRBJ2-7; 12 nucleotides line up with TRBD2. The CDR3 has 17 residues. Germline CDR1 MDHEN, CDR2 SYDVKM. V trimming: 5 bases; J trimming: 0 bases; junction bases outside the gene matches: 8. CDR3 sequence (DNA): TGTGCCAGCAGTCCCTCCCCTAGCGGGAGGGCCTCCTACGAGCAGTACTTC. It is translated as CASSPSPSGRASYEQYF. Variable domain in full (rest from reference TRBV28 and TRBJ2-7): DVKVTQSSRYLVKRTGEKVFLECVQDMDHENMFWYRQDPGLGLRLIYFSYDVKMKEKGDIPEGYSVSREKKERFSLILESASTNQTSMYLCASSPSPSGRASYEQYFGPGTRLTVT.

The chain recombines TRBV12-3 or TRBV12-4 with TRBJ1-2; maybe TRBD1 (5 bases). This CDR3 comprises 13 residues. Trimming took off 3 bases at V and 7 bases at J, with 12 bases between the two ends. The CDR3 loop reads CASSLFGRVGYTF. The CDR3 nucleotides read TGTGCCAGCAGTTTGTTCGGCAGGGTTGGCTACACCTTC.

V and J are TRBV29-1 and TRBJ2-5; D call uncertain. V was pared by 8 bases and J by 2 bases, with 15 bases between. The length of the CDR3 is 13 residues. Per germline, CDR1 SQVTM and CDR2 ANQGSEA. Here the CDR3 reads CSIAVGYQETQYF. The DNA for the CDR3 is TGCAGCATTGCCGTCGGATATCAAGAGACCCAGTACTTC. The whole variable domain, filled in from reference TRBV29-1 and TRBJ2-5, reads SAVISQKPSRDICQRGTSLTIQCQVDSQVTMMFWYRQQPGQSLTLIATANQGSEATYESGFVIDKFPISRPNLTFSTLTVSNMSPEDSSIYLCSIAVGYQETQYFGPGTRLLVL.

The chain carries TRBV6-2 or TRBV6-3 and TRBJ2-5, with 10 bases that match TRBD2. The junction had 12 bases not matched to a gene; V was cut back by 6 bases and J by 2 bases. Germline CDR1 is MNHEY and CDR2 is SVGEGT. The CDR3 length is 17 residues. CDR3 loop: CASSSGTSERRQETQYF. CDR3 coding DNA: TGTGCCAGCAGCTCCGGGACTAGCGAGAGAAGACAAGAGACCCAGTACTTC.

V and J are TRBV28 and TRBJ1-5, with TRBD1 as a possible D gene (6 bases). V lost 6 bases and J lost 3, with 27 bases in between. CDR1 and CDR2 from the germline V gene are MDHEN and SYDVKM. The CDR3 extends over 19 amino acids. This CDR3 is CASSNSWDGGGMYNQPQHF. In DNA form, the CDR3 reads TGTGCCAGCAGCAACTCCTGGGACGGAGGGGGTATGTACAATCAGCCCCAGCATTTT.

This chain uses TRBV20-1 with TRBJ2-2; D is unclear. Per germline, CDR1 DFQATT and CDR2 SNEGSKA (reference sequence). The CDR3 is made up of 12 amino acids. Trimming took 6 bases from V and 4 from J, leaving 9 bases between them. CDR3 in DNA: TGCAGTGCCCTTCGGACCACCGGGGAGCTGTTTTTT. Translated: CSALRTTGELFF.

V gene TRBV4-1 combines with J gene TRBJ1-5, with a weak D call TRBD1 (6 bases). This CDR3 is built from 15 residues. Germline V CDR1 and CDR2: MGHRA, YSYEKL. V lost 0 bases to trimming and J lost 7 bases, with 13 bases between them. Here the CDR3 reads CASSQEFRGRQPQHF. CDR3 coding DNA: TGCGCCAGCAGCCAAGAATTCCGGGGGCGGCAGCCCCAGCATTTT.

In this sample, this clonotype turned up a few times. The CDR3 loop reads CSARVGGPVSYTF. The CDR3 DNA follows: TGCAGTGCTAGAGTTGGGGGGCCGGTGAGCTACACCTTC. The V call is TRBV20-1, the J call TRBJ1-2, with D possibly TRBD1 on 6 matching bases. The germline gives CDR1 DFQATT, CDR2 SNEGSKA (reference sequence). The length of the CDR3 is 13 residues. V was cut by 1 base and J by 9 bases, with 15 bases left in between.

This clonotype was picked up a small number of times. The CDR3 coding sequence is TGCAGCGTTGCCCCACCTCGGGAAGGGAATGAGCAGTTCTTC. Amino acid sequence: CSVAPPREGNEQFF. The chain combines TRBV20-1 with TRBJ2-1; weak D call: TRBD2 (5 bases). This CDR3 contains 14 residues. Per the germline V gene, CDR1 is DFQATT and CDR2 is SNEGSKA (reference sequence).

As to this clonotype: A much larger clone sits a single nucleotide away, making a read error possible. The genes are TRBV20-1 and TRBJ2-5; TRBD2 is a possible D gene (6 bases). The end of the DNA aligns better with TRBJ2-7, so the J call may be wrong. CDR1 is DFQATT and CDR2 is SNEGSKA in the germline V gene (reference sequence). This CDR3 has 13 residues. CDR3 DNA sequence: TGCAGTGCTAGTACGGGGGAAGGGTACGAGCAGTACTTC. Translating gives CSASTGEGYEQYF.

The rearrangement uses TRBV7-9 and TRBJ1-1, with 8 positions matching TRBD1. The V segment lost 5 bases and the J segment 1 base; nucleotides outside the gene matches: 12. This CDR3 region has 17 residues. The germline CDR1 and CDR2 sequences are SEHNR and FQNEAQ (reference sequence). The CDR3 region is CASSPRQGPGKNTEAFF. For the CDR3, the DNA is TGTGCCAGCAGCCCCCGACAGGGGCCGGGGAAGAACACTGAAGCTTTCTTT.

The chain has TRBV3-1 and TRBJ2-5; no firm D call. Trimming removed 0 bases at V and 3 bases at J, with 32 bases between. This CDR3 has 22 amino acids. CDR1 is LGHDT and CDR2 is YNNKEL in the germline V gene (reference sequence). The CDR3 coding sequence is TGTGCCAGCAGCCAAGATCGCCCCCTCACAAGGCGAGCTCCAATCCCCAAAGAGACCCAGTACTTC. The encoded protein is CASSQDRPLTRRAPIPKETQYF.

A few counts support this clonotype. The chain uses TRBV4-1 and TRBJ2-3, with 15 bases identical to TRBD2. The germline V gene has CDR1 MGHRA and CDR2 YSYEKL. The V segment lost 4 bases and the J segment 6 bases; nucleotides outside the gene matches: 14. The CDR3 is 19 amino acids. In DNA, the CDR3 is TGCGCCAGCAGCCCGGGACTAGCGGGGGGACGGTCTCCTATGGATACGCAGTATTTT. It is translated as CASSPGLAGGRSPMDTQYF.

There are many counts of this clonotype. This chain uses TRBV29-1 with TRBJ2-5; the D gene could be TRBD1 or TRBD2 (5 bases each). This CDR3 spans 15 amino acids. Germline CDR1 is SQVTM and CDR2 is ANQGSEA. V dropped 3 bases and J dropped 5 bases, with 19 bases sitting between them. The CDR3 DNA reads TGCAGCGTTGACGGGGCCTTCCGTCTGAGGGAGACCCAGTACTTC. This codes for CSVDGAFRLRETQYF.

The chain carries TRBV18 and TRBJ2-3; D not resolved. Per germline, CDR1 KGHSH and CDR2 LQKENI. The CDR3 is 16 amino acids. The ends were cut back, 5 bases at V and 0 bases at J, with 15 bases in the middle. In DNA, the CDR3 is TGTGCCAGCTCAGTCACGGCTACTACTAGCACAGATACGCAGTATTTT. This encodes CASSVTATTSTDTQYF.

This clonotype was seen repeatedly, ten times or more. V and J are TRBV12-3 or TRBV12-4 and TRBJ2-3; no clear D. Trimming removed 3 bases from V and 2 bases from J, with 15 bases in between. The CDR3 has 16 residues. The CDR3 region has the DNA TGTGCCAGCAGTTTGCTTGCCTTACCGTCCACAGATACGCAGTATTTT. As protein: CASSLLALPSTDTQYF.

The chain is built from TRBV3-1 and TRBJ1-2, with a possible D match to TRBD1 (5 bases). Trimming stripped 3 bases from V and 4 bases from J, with 18 bases between. Germline-derived CDR1 and CDR2 are LGHDT and YNNKEL (reference sequence). This CDR3 contains 16 residues. CDR3: CASSHKSGGGGYGYTF. DNA of the CDR3: TGTGCCAGCAGCCATAAATCGGGGGGTGGTGGCTATGGCTACACCTTC.

This clonotype has a handful of counts. The chain has TRBV6-6 and TRBJ1-1; D is undetermined. This CDR3 has 14 amino acids. Trimming took 7 bases from V and 3 from J, leaving 15 bases between them. Germline lookup yields CDR1 MNHNY and CDR2 SVGAGI (reference sequence). CDR3 sequence (DNA): TGTGCCAGCACCCCAGACCCGTGGGACACTGAAGCTTTCTTT. Its translation is CASTPDPWDTEAFF.

This chain connects TRBV6-6 to TRBJ2-1, with 13 bases lining up with TRBD2. Trimming at V came to 8 bases and at J to 5 bases, leaving 3 bases not matched to a gene. Germline CDR1 and CDR2: MNHNY and SVGAGI (reference sequence). The CDR3 is made up of 14 amino acids. The CDR3 loop reads CASLGTSGNNEQFF. CDR3 coding DNA: TGTGCCAGCCTAGGGACTAGCGGGAACAATGAGCAGTTCTTC.

This clonotype was counted between two and nine times. The J gene is TRBJ2-7, the V gene TRBV7-9; tentative D call: TRBD1 (5 bases). Trimming cost V 7 bases and J 2 bases, with 15 bases left between them. Germline lookup yields CDR1 SEHNR and CDR2 FQNEAQ (reference sequence). CDR3 length: 14 amino acids. For the CDR3, the DNA is TGTGCCAGCACTTACTCAGGGCGAGCCTACGAGCAGTACTTC. This codes for CASTYSGRAYEQYF.

V and J are TRBV7-9 and TRBJ2-1; D tentatively reads TRBD1 or TRBD2 (6 bases each). The CDR3 spans 15 residues. In germline, CDR1 is SEHNR, CDR2 FQNEAQ (reference sequence). V dropped 4 bases and J dropped 3 bases, with 13 bases sitting between them. In DNA form, the CDR3 reads TGTGCCAGCAGCTCCGGAGGGGGTAACTACAATGAGCAGTTCTTC. This codes for CASSSGGGNYNEQFF.

The genes are TRBV20-1 and TRBJ2-7; D is perhaps TRBD2 (5 bases). The V end was cut by 6 bases, the J end by 5 bases, with 17 bases between. Germline CDR1 DFQATT, CDR2 SNEGSKA (reference sequence). This CDR3 has 13 amino acids. CDR3 protein: CSAPGGLTHEQYF. DNA for the CDR3: TGCAGTGCCCCAGGAGGTCTAACCCACGAGCAGTACTTC.

As concerns this clonotype: An end of the junction does not agree with germline; a read error may underlie this. The chain recombines TRBV5-1 with TRBJ2-1; 7 nucleotides agree with TRBD2. The CDR3 sequence is 16 residues long. Germline lookup yields CDR1 SGHRS and CDR2 YFSETQ. The CDR3: CASSPPRGVGNNVQFF. CDR3 bases: TGCGCCAGCAGCCCCCCACGGGGGGTCGGGAACAATGTGCAGTTCTTC.